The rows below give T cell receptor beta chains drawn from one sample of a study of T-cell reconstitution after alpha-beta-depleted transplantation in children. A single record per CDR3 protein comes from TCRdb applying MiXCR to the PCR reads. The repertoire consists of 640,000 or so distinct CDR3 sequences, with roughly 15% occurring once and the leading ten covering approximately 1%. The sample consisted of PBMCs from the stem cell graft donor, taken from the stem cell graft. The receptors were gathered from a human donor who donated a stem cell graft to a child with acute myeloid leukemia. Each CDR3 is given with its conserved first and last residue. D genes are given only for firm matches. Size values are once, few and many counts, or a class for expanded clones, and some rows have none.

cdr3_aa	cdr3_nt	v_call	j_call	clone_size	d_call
CASSPQGGINQPQHF	TGTGCCAGCAGCCCCCAGGGAGGGATCAATCAGCCCCAGCATTTT	TRBV7-2	TRBJ1-5	many	NA
CASSLETGPDTQYF	TGTGCCAGCAGTTTAGAGACAGGACCAGATACCCAGTATTTT	TRBV12-3/TRBV12-4	TRBJ2-3	few	NA
CASSFGVGGGGNTEAFF	TGTGCCAGCAGCTTCGGTGTTGGGGGCGGTGGAAACACTGAAGCTTTCTTT	TRBV5-5	TRBJ1-1	many	NA
CSAVPTENNEKLFF	TGCAGTGCTGTCCCGACGGAGAACAATGAAAAACTGTTTTTT	TRBV20-1	TRBJ1-4	NA	NA
CASSLVVLFTGELFF	TGTGCCAGCAGCTTAGTGGTGCTCTTCACCGGGGAGCTGTTTTTT	TRBV5-5	TRBJ2-2	many	NA
CSATSLRGVVGEQFF	TGCAGTGCTACTAGTTTAAGGGGGGTCGTCGGTGAGCAGTTCTTC	TRBV20-1	TRBJ2-1	many	NA
CASSGLGQKLYEQYF	TGTGCCAGCAGTGGCTTAGGACAGAAACTTTACGAGCAGTACTTC	TRBV12-3/TRBV12-4	TRBJ2-7	NA	NA
CASSLMGQGYEQYF	TGTGCCAGCAGTTTAATGGGACAGGGCTACGAGCAGTACTTC	TRBV12-3/TRBV12-4	TRBJ2-7	few	TRBD1
CASDYGSSKSFF	TGTGCCAGCGACTACGGTAGCTCTAAGTCTTTCTTC	TRBV5-5	TRBJ2-1	many	NA
CASSYGRDYEQYF	TGTGCCAGCAGTTACGGCAGGGACTACGAGCAGTACTTC	TRBV6-5	TRBJ2-7	NA	NA
CASSQGGRNTEAFF	TGTGCCAGCAGCCAGGGGGGGAGGAACACTGAAGCTTTCTTT	TRBV7-9	TRBJ1-1	NA	TRBD1
CASSLGTDSNQPQHF	TGTGCCAGCAGCTTAGGGACAGATAGCAATCAGCCCCAGCATTTT	TRBV5-5	TRBJ1-5	many	TRBD1
CATSVSGTSGSYYNEQFF	TGTGCCACCAGTGTCTCCGGGACTAGCGGGAGCTACTACAATGAGCAGTTCTTC	TRBV24-1	TRBJ2-1	NA	TRBD2
CSVEFRDRGFYSNQPQHF	TGCAGCGTTGAATTCCGGGACAGGGGGTTTTATAGCAATCAGCCCCAGCATTTT	TRBV29-1	TRBJ1-5	many	TRBD1
CASSNRQSLNTEAFF	TGTGCCAGCAGCAATCGACAGTCCTTAAACACTGAAGCTTTCTTT	TRBV7-2	TRBJ1-1	few	NA
CASSLANPGTSHGYTF	TGCGCCAGCAGCTTGGCCAATCCCGGGACAAGCCATGGCTACACCTTC	TRBV5-1	TRBJ1-2	NA	NA
CASRKLAGAPSDTQYF	TGTGCCAGCAGGAAACTAGCGGGGGCCCCCTCAGATACGCAGTATTTT	TRBV6-1	TRBJ2-3	NA	TRBD2
CASSLMARSYEQYF	TGTGCCAGCAGCTTAATGGCCCGCTCCTACGAGCAGTACTTC	TRBV7-2	TRBJ2-7	NA	NA
CASSLDDGIRYTEAFF	TGTGCCAGCAGCTTAGATGACGGGATTAGGTACACTGAAGCTTTCTTT	TRBV11-2	TRBJ1-1	NA	NA
CSARDIKTGSVFDTQYF	TGCAGTGCTAGAGATATAAAAACAGGGTCGGTTTTTGATACGCAGTATTTT	TRBV20-1	TRBJ2-3	NA	NA
CSASEGPTNEKLFF	TGCAGTGCTAGTGAGGGGCCAACTAATGAAAAACTGTTTTTT	TRBV20-1	TRBJ1-4	many	NA
CSVEGSRYEQYF	TGCAGCGTTGAAGGCAGTCGCTACGAGCAGTACTTC	TRBV29-1	TRBJ2-7	NA	NA
CASSLILARKYEQYF	TGTGCCAGCAGCTTAATACTAGCGCGAAAGTACGAGCAGTACTTC	TRBV7-8	TRBJ2-7	NA	TRBD2
CASSLSGDRARGDSQHF	TGTGCCAGCAGCTTGTCTGGGGACAGGGCTCGAGGGGATAGCCAGCATTTT	TRBV7-6	TRBJ1-5	NA	TRBD1
CASSYMGEQFF	TGTGCCAGCAGCTACATGGGTGAGCAGTTCTTC	TRBV13	TRBJ2-1	many	NA
CSATQPQGQPQHF	TGCAGTGCTACCCAGCCTCAGGGCCAGCCCCAGCATTTT	TRBV20-1	TRBJ1-5	NA	NA
CASSLGPDRTDTQYF	TGTGCCAGCAGCTTAGGCCCTGACAGGACAGATACGCAGTATTTT	TRBV7-2	TRBJ2-3	few	NA
CSAIETGKGTEAFF	TGCAGCGCCATAGAGACAGGGAAGGGCACTGAAGCTTTCTTT	TRBV29-1	TRBJ1-1	many	TRBD1
CASSLDMSSYNEQFF	TGTGCCAGCAGCTTAGATATGAGCTCCTACAATGAGCAGTTCTTC	TRBV7-2	TRBJ2-1	many	NA
CSARVDRGHETQYF	TGCAGTGCTAGGGTAGACAGGGGGCATGAGACCCAGTACTTC	TRBV20-1	TRBJ2-5	many	TRBD1
CASSSSGLAGGYTDTQYF	TGTGCCAGCAGTTCGTCGGGACTAGCGGGGGGCTACACAGATACGCAGTATTTT	TRBV12-3/TRBV12-4	TRBJ2-3	NA	TRBD2
CASSQELRGIRRDNEQFF	TGCGCCAGCAGCCAAGAGCTGCGAGGGATCAGGAGGGACAATGAGCAGTTCTTC	TRBV4-3	TRBJ2-1	many	NA
CSARGERGIYNEQFF	TGCAGTGCTAGAGGGGAGAGGGGGATCTACAATGAGCAGTTCTTC	TRBV20-1	TRBJ2-1	many	NA
CASLGLRSGNTIYF	TGTGCCTCTCTAGGACTCCGCTCTGGAAACACCATATATTTT	TRBV6-1	TRBJ1-3	NA	NA
CASSIRRERNYGYTF	TGTGCCAGCAGCATACGACGGGAGAGAAACTATGGCTACACCTTC	TRBV7-8	TRBJ1-2	few	NA
CSARDSGSSSNQPQHF	TGCAGTGCTAGAGATAGCGGTTCTAGTAGCAATCAGCCCCAGCATTTT	TRBV20-1	TRBJ1-5	NA	NA
CASSAGQGSGNTIYF	TGTGCCAGCAGTGCGGGACAGGGTTCTGGAAACACCATATATTTT	TRBV6-1	TRBJ1-3	many	TRBD1
CASSLAGTTNNEQFF	TGTGCCAGCAGCTTAGCCGGGACAACCAACAATGAGCAGTTCTTC	TRBV7-2	TRBJ2-1	few	NA
CASRLETYNEQYF	TGCGCCAGTCGACTGGAGACCTACAACGAGCAGTACTTC	TRBV5-1	TRBJ2-7	once	NA
CATSDLGQGRQPQHF	TGTGCCACCAGTGATTTGGGCCAGGGACGTCAGCCCCAGCATTTT	TRBV24-1	TRBJ1-5	few	NA
CASSLNAGWAEAFF	TGTGCCAGCAGTTTGAACGCAGGGTGGGCTGAAGCTTTCTTT	TRBV12-3/TRBV12-4	TRBJ1-1	few	NA
CASSLGWETGFGSNQPQHF	TGTGCCAGCAGCTTAGGTTGGGAGACAGGGTTCGGGAGCAATCAGCCCCAGCATTTT	TRBV11-2	TRBJ1-5	NA	TRBD1
CASSLSGGGGLNEQFF	TGTGCCAGCAGCTTATCGGGGGGGGGAGGGTTGAATGAGCAGTTCTTC	TRBV7-2	TRBJ2-1	few	TRBD2
CSALSRTPGTGELFF	TGCAGCGCCCTCTCCCGTACCCCGGGGACCGGGGAGCTGTTTTTT	TRBV29-1	TRBJ2-2	few	NA
CATSRARTGTDTQYF	TGTGCCACCAGCAGAGCCCGGACCGGGACAGATACGCAGTATTTT	TRBV15	TRBJ2-3	few	NA
CSARDGKGGTDTQYF	TGCAGTGCTAGAGACGGGAAAGGGGGCACAGATACGCAGTATTTT	TRBV20-1	TRBJ2-3	many	NA
CAISESEVEDNQPQHF	TGTGCCATCAGTGAGTCGGAGGTCGAGGACAATCAGCCCCAGCATTTT	TRBV10-3	TRBJ1-5	many	NA
CSAARARGQGNTIYF	TGCAGTGCTGCCCGCGCCAGGGGACAGGGAAACACCATATATTTT	TRBV20-1	TRBJ1-3	many	TRBD1
CATSRRGEDEQFF	TGTGCCACCAGCAGAAGGGGAGAGGATGAGCAGTTCTTC	TRBV15	TRBJ2-1	few	NA
CASSQPGQVNTGELFF	TGCGCCAGCAGTCAACCGGGACAAGTAAACACCGGGGAGCTGTTTTTT	TRBV23-1	TRBJ2-2	once	NA
CASSVSGGLSYEQYF	TGCGCCAGCAGCGTTAGCGGGGGTCTCTCCTACGAGCAGTACTTC	TRBV5-1	TRBJ2-7	few	TRBD2
CASSQDPLLSYNEQFF	TGTGCCAGCAGCCAAGATCCCCTCCTCTCCTACAATGAGCAGTTCTTC	TRBV3-1	TRBJ2-1	NA	NA
CASSFRNEDRKGYTF	TGTGCCAGCAGCTTTAGGAATGAGGACCGGAAAGGCTACACCTTC	TRBV7-9	TRBJ1-2	NA	NA
CASSGEGLGYEQYF	TGTGCCAGCAGCGGCGAGGGGTTGGGGTACGAGCAGTACTTC	TRBV7-9	TRBJ2-7	few	NA
CASSQERGNQPQHF	TGCGCCAGCAGCCAAGAGAGGGGCAATCAGCCCCAGCATTTT	TRBV4-3	TRBJ1-5	many	NA
CASSSPTVLANYGYTF	TGTGCCAGCAGTTCACCGACGGTGCTCGCTAACTATGGCTACACCTTC	TRBV28	TRBJ1-2	NA	NA
CASSSTSTPLIF	TGCGCCAGCAGCTCCACTAGCACCCCGTTGATCTTC	TRBV5-1	TRBJ2-1	many	NA
CASSSGHPDQPQHF	TGTGCCAGCAGCTCGGGACACCCCGATCAGCCCCAGCATTTT	TRBV7-2	TRBJ1-5	few	NA
CASNLAGPNEQFF	TGTGCCAGCAATCTAGCGGGCCCCAATGAGCAGTTCTTC	TRBV12-3/TRBV12-4	TRBJ2-1	NA	TRBD2